These 16 T cell receptor beta chains originate from one sample sequenced in a study of cytomegalovirus exposure and HLA in healthy donors. The primer mix had 60 Vbeta and 13 Jbeta primers. Profiling relied on immunoSEQ multiplex PCR, and the TCRdb table lists in-frame clones only, not all of them. The repertoire holds about 190,000 clones, about 87% seen once, with 1.3% in the top ten. Sequences were obtained from PBMCs. The receptors were gathered from a man between 25 and 39 years old in good health and CMV-seronegative.

In this sample, this clone turned up once. The chain couples TRBV5-1 to TRBJ2-3, with TRBD2 matching 8 bases. Germline loops: CDR1 SGHRS, CDR2 YFSETQ. The CDR3 totals 19 residues. The V gene end was trimmed by 0 bases and the J gene end by 5 bases; junction bases not matched to a gene: 17. The CDR3, as DNA: TGCGCCAGCAGCTTGGCCCCAGCGGGGGCCGGAAAAGGCCTAGATACGCAGTATTTT. Protein sequence: CASSLAPAGAGKGLDTQYF.

This sequence joins TRBV5-4 and TRBJ2-7, with 12 bases fitting TRBD2. V trimming: 4 bases; J trimming: 5 bases; junction bases outside the gene matches: 7. The germline V gene encodes CDR1 SGHNT and CDR2 YYREEE (reference sequence). The CDR3 runs to 15 residues. The CDR3 region has the DNA TGTGCCAGCAGCCCGGCTAGCGGGGGGGCGAACGAGCAGTACTTC. It encodes CASSPASGGANEQYF. Looking up the rest from reference TRBV5-4 and TRBJ2-7 gives the full variable domain: ETGVTQSPTHLIKTRGQQVTLRCSSQSGHNTVSWYQQALGQGPQFIFQYYREEENGRGNFPPRFSGLQFPNYSSELNVNALELDDSALYLCASSPASGGANEQYFGPGTRLTVT.

The V gene is TRBV29-1, the J gene TRBJ1-1; D is uncertain. The germline gives CDR1 SQVTM, CDR2 ANQGSEA. The CDR3 spans 14 residues. V dropped 6 bases and J dropped 1 base, with 15 bases sitting between them. The CDR3 here is CSVSGLKKNTEAFF. In DNA form, the CDR3 reads TGCAGCGTCTCAGGACTAAAAAAGAACACTGAAGCTTTCTTT.

The chain combines TRBV4-1 with TRBJ1-1; 7 positions agree with TRBD1. The CDR3 contains 17 residues. The germline gives CDR1 MGHRA, CDR2 YSYEKL. V lost 4 bases and J lost 4; bases outside the gene matches: 15. The chain's CDR3 is CASSPSFTRQGSTEAFF. The CDR3 bases are TGCGCCAGCAGCCCAAGTTTTACCCGACAGGGAAGCACTGAAGCTTTCTTT.

The V and J genes are TRBV6-5 and TRBJ2-1, with D unresolved. The germline CDR1 and CDR2 sequences are MNHEY and SVGAGI. This CDR3 is built from 16 residues. V shed 0 bases and J shed 3 bases, with 12 bases lying between them. Written as DNA, the CDR3 is TGTGCCAGCAGTTACTCGAAATCATCGGGCTACAATGAGCAGTTCTTC. The encoded protein is CASSYSKSSGYNEQFF.

V and J are TRBV9 and TRBJ1-2; possible D gene TRBD1, 5 bases. The CDR3 is made up of 14 amino acids. Germline V lookup: CDR1 SGDLS, CDR2 YYNGEE. Trimming stripped 0 bases from V and 6 bases from J, with 12 bases between. For the CDR3, the DNA is TGTGCCAGCAGCGTAGCTGGGGCGAACCATGGCTACACCTTC. Protein: CASSVAGANHGYTF.

The V gene is TRBV7-9, the J gene TRBJ2-1, with no clear D. This CDR3 has 13 amino acids. V gave up 1 base and J gave up 7 bases, with 8 bases separating them. The germline CDR1 and CDR2 sequences are SEHNR and FQNEAQ (reference sequence). The CDR3 bases are TGTGCCAGCAGCTTAGACCTTCGGAATGAGCAGTTCTTC. This sequence encodes CASSLDLRNEQFF.

The chain has TRBV4-1 and TRBJ1-5; tentatively, D is TRBD1 (5 bases). The CDR3 loop spans 17 amino acids. Trimming took off 4 bases at V and 2 bases at J, with 18 bases between the two ends. Per the germline V gene, CDR1 is MGHRA and CDR2 is YSYEKL. Here the CDR3 reads CASSLGRVGQRNQPQHF. The CDR3 region has the DNA TGCGCCAGCAGCCTGGGTCGTGTGGGGCAACGCAATCAGCCCCAGCATTTT.

The chain carries TRBV21-1 and TRBJ2-7; the D segment call TRBD1 is taken from the table without a DNA check. TRBV21-1 is a recognized pseudogene. This CDR3 has 14 residues. CDR3 region: CASSPRDRDYEQYF. CDR3 nucleotide sequence: TGTGCCAGCAGCCCCCGGGACAGGGACTACGAGCAGTACTTC.

This clone was found once. V usage is TRBV5-1 and J usage is TRBJ2-7; 7 bases map to TRBD1. The CDR3 is 14 residues long. Germline trimming cut 6 bases from V and 3 bases from J; bases unmatched to any gene: 9. Germline V gene lookup returns CDR1 SGHRS and CDR2 YFSETQ. The CDR3 coding sequence is TGCGCCAGCACGTTGGGACAGCCCAGCTACGAGCAGTACTTC. The encoded protein is CASTLGQPSYEQYF.

This chain links TRBV28 with TRBJ2-1, with a tentative D call TRBD1 (6 bases). V dropped 6 bases and J dropped 0 bases, with 12 bases sitting between them. In germline, CDR1 is MDHEN, CDR2 SYDVKM. The CDR3 is 15 amino acids. The CDR3 loop is CASRDSRASYNEQFF. Written as DNA, the CDR3 is TGTGCCAGCAGGGACAGCCGCGCCTCCTACAATGAGCAGTTCTTC.

The rearrangement links TRBV5-1 to TRBJ2-1, with TRBD2 identical over 10 bases. The CDR3 covers 14 residues. With V trimmed by 2 bases and J by 7 bases, 3 bases remained unmatched. CDR1 SGHRS and CDR2 YFSETQ come from the germline V gene. The CDR3 DNA is TGCGCCAGCAGCTTAGCGGGAGGGCCGAATGAGCAGTTCTTC. Encoded protein: CASSLAGGPNEQFF.

The chain couples TRBV5-4 to TRBJ2-1; 9 bases map to TRBD1. V lost 8 bases, J lost 6 bases, and 3 bases stayed unmatched. The length of the CDR3 is 12 residues. Germline CDR1 reads SGHNT; CDR2 reads YYREEE (reference sequence). This chain's CDR3 is CASGQGSNEQFF. The CDR3 coding sequence is TGTGCCAGTGGACAGGGGAGCAATGAGCAGTTCTTC.

V and J are TRBV10-3 and TRBJ1-3; no definite D call. The CDR3 is made up of 16 amino acids. V lost 6 bases to trimming and J lost 0 bases, with 15 bases between them. Germline V gene lookup returns CDR1 ENHRY and CDR2 SYGVKD. The CDR3 nucleotides are TGTGCCATCAGGGCGCCGGGGTGGAGCTCTGGAAACACCATATATTTT. It translates to CAIRAPGWSSGNTIYF.

The chain joins TRBV27 to TRBJ2-3; D may be TRBD1 (5 bases). The CDR3 runs 15 residues. Germline V gene sequence: CDR1 MNHEY, CDR2 SMNVEV (reference sequence). V was shortened by 3 bases and J by 0 bases, with 10 bases between the two germline ends. CDR3 nucleotides: TGTGCCAGCAGTTTCCGAGACAGAAGCACAGATACGCAGTATTTT. Residues: CASSFRDRSTDTQYF.

J is TRBJ1-4 and V is TRBV2; 7 nucleotides agree with TRBD1. This CDR3 is 12 amino acids long. Germline CDR1 is SNHLY and CDR2 is FYNNEI. The trim removed 3 bases at V and 11 bases at J, leaving 3 bases unmatched. The CDR3 nucleotides are TGTGCCAGCAGTGAGGGGACAGATAAACTGTTTTTT. Its translation: CASSEGTDKLFF.